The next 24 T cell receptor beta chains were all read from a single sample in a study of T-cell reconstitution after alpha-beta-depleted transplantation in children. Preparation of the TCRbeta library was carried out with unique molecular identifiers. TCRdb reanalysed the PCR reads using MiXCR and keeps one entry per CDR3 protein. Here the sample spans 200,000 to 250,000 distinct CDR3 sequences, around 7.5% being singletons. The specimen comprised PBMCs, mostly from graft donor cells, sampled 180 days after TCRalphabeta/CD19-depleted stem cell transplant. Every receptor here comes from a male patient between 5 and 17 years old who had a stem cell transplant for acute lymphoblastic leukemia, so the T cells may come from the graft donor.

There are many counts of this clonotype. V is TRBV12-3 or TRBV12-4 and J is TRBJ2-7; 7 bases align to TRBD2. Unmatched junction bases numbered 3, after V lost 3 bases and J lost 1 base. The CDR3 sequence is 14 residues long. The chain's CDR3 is CASSFRGSSYEQYF. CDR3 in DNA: TGTGCCAGCAGTTTTCGCGGGAGTTCCTACGAGCAGTACTTC.

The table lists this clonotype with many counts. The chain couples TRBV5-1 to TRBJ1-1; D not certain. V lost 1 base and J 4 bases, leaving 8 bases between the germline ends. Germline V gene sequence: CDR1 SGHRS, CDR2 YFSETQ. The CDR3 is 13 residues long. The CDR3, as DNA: TGCGCCAGCAGCTTGACCGGGATCACTGAAGCTTTCTTT. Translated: CASSLTGITEAFF.

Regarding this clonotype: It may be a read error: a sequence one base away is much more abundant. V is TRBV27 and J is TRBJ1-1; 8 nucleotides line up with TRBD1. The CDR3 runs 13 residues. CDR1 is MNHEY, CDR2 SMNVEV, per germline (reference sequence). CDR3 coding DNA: TGTGCCAGCGGTTTGGGACAGGCGGTTGAAGCTTTCTTT. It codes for CASGLGQAVEAFF.

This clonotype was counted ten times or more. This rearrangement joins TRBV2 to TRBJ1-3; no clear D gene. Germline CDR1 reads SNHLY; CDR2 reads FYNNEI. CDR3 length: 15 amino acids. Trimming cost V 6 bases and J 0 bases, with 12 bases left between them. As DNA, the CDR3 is TGTGCCAGCAGAGCCCCGGGAACCTCTGGAAACACCATATATTTT. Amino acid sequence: CASRAPGTSGNTIYF.

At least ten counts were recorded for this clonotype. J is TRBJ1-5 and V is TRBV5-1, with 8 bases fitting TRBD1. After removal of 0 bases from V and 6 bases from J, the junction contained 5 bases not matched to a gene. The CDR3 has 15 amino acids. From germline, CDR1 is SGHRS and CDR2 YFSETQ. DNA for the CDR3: TGCGCCAGCAGCTTGGAAGGGACAGGTGGTCAGCCCCAGCATTTT. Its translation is CASSLEGTGGQPQHF. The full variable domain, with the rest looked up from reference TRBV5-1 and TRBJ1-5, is KAGVTQTPRYLIKTRGQQVTLSCSPISGHRSVSWYQQTPGQGLQFLFEYFSETQRNKGNFPGRFSGRQFSNSRSEMNVSTLELGDSALYLCASSLEGTGGQPQHFGDGTRLSIL.

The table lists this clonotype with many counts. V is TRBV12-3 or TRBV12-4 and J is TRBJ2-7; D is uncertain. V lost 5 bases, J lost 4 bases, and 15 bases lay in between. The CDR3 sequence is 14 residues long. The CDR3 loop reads CASSPISRFYEQYF. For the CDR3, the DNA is TGTGCCAGCAGTCCCATCTCGAGGTTTTACGAGCAGTACTTC.

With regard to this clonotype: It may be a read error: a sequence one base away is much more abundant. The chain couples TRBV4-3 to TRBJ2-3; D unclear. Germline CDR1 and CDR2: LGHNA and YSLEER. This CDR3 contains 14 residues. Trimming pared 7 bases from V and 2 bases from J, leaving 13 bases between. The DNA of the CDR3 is TGCGCCAGCAACCAGAGGCACAACACAGATACGCAGTATTTT. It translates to CASNQRHNTDTQYF.

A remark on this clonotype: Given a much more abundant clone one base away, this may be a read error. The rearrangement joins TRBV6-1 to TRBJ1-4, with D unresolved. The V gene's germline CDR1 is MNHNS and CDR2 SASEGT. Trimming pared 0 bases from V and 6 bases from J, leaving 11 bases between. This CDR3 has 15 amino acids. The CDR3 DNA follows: TGTGCCAGCAGTGAAGCAATTCTACCGGATGAAAAACTGTTTTTT. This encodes CASSEAILPDEKLFF.

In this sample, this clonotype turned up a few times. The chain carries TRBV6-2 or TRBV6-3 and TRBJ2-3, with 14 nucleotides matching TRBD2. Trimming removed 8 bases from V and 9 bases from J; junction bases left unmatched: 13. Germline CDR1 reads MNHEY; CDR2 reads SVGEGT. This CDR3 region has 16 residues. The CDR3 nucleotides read TGTGCCAGCTGCAAGATACGGACTAGCGGGGGGTGGACGCAGTATTTT. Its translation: CASCKIRTSGGWTQYF.

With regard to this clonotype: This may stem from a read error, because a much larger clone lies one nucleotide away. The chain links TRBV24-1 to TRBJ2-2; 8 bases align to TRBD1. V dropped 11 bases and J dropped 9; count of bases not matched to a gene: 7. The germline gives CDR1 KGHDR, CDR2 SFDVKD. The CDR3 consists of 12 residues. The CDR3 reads CAISQGARELFF. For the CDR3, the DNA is TGTGCCATCTCGCAGGGGGCCAGGGAGCTGTTTTTT.

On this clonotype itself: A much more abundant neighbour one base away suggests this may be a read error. DNA of the CDR3: TGTGCCAGCAGTTACTCTATGGGGACTGAAGCTTTCTTT. Protein sequence: CASSYSMGTEAFF. The rearrangement joins TRBV6-5 to TRBJ1-1; D is undetermined. The V gene's germline CDR1 is MNHEY and CDR2 SVGAGI. The CDR3 has 13 amino acids. Trimming stripped 0 bases from V and 5 bases from J, with 7 bases between.

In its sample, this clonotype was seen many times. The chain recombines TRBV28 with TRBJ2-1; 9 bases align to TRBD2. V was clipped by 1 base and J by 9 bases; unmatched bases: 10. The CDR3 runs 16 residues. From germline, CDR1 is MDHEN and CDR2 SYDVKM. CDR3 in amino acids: CASSLFSSGTNPEQFF. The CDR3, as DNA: TGTGCCAGCAGTTTATTCTCTAGCGGGACCAACCCTGAGCAGTTCTTC. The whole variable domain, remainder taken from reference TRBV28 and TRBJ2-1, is DVKVTQSSRYLVKRTGEKVFLECVQDMDHENMFWYRQDPGLGLRLIYFSYDVKMKEKGDIPEGYSVSREKKERFSLILESASTNQTSMYLCASSLFSSGTNPEQFFGPGTRLTVL.

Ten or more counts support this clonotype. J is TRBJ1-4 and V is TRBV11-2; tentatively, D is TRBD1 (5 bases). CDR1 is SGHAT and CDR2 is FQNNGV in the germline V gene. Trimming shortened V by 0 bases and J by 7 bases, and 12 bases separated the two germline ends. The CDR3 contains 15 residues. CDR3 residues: CASSLEGARGEKLFF. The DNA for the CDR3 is TGTGCCAGCAGCTTAGAGGGAGCAAGGGGTGAAAAACTGTTTTTT.

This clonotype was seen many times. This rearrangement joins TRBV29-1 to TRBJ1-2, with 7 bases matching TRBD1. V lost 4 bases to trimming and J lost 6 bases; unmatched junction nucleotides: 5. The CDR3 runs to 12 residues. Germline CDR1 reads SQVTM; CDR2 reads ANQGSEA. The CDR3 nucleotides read TGCAGCGTTGCAGACAGGGCTAATGGCTACACCTTC. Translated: CSVADRANGYTF.

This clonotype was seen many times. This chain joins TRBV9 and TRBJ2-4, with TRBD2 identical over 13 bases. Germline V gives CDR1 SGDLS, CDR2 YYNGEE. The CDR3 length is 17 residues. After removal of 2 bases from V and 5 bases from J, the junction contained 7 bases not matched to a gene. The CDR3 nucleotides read TGTGCCAGCAGCGTTATGCCGGGGACTAGCGGGGAAAACATTCAGTACTTC. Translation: CASSVMPGTSGENIQYF.

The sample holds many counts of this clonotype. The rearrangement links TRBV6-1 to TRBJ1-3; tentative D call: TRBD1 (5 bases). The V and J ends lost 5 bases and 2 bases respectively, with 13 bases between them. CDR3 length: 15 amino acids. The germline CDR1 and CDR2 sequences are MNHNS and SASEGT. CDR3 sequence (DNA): TGTGCCAGCAGTCTAGACAGAAGCACTGGAAACACCATATATTTT. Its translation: CASSLDRSTGNTIYF.

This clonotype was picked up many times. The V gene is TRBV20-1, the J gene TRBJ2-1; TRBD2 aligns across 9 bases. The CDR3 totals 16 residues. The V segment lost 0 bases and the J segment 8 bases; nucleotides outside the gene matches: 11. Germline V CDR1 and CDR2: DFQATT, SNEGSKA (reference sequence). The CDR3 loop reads CSAREETSGAGDEQFF. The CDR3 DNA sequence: TGCAGTGCTAGAGAGGAGACTAGCGGAGCAGGCGATGAGCAGTTCTTC.

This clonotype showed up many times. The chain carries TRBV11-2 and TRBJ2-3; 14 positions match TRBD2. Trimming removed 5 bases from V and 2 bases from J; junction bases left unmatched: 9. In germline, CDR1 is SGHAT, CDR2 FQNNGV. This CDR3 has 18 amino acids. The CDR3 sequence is CASSRGLAGEGSTDTQYF. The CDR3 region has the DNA TGTGCCAGCAGCCGGGGACTAGCGGGAGAGGGATCCACAGATACGCAGTATTTT.

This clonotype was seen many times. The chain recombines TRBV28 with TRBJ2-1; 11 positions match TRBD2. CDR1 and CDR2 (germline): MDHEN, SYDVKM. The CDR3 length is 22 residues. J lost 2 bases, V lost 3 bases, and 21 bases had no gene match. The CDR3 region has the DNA TGTGCCAGCAGTTTTCTTCTGGTTCGAATTCCTATAGCGGGAGGGGCCTACAATGAGCAGTTCTTC. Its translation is CASSFLLVRIPIAGGAYNEQFF.

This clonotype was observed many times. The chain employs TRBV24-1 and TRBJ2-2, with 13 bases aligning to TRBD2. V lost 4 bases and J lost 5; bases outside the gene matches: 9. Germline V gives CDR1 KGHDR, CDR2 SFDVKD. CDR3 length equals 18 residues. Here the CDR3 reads CATSDPGLAGAWTGELFF. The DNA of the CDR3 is TGTGCCACCAGTGACCCCGGACTAGCGGGAGCGTGGACCGGGGAGCTGTTTTTT.

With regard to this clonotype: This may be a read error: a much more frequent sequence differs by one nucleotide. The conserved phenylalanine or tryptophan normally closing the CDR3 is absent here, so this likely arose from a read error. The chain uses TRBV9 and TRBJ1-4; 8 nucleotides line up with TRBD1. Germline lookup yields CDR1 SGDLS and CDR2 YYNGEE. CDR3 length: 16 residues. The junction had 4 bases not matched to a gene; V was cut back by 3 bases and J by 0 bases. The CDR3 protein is CASSAGQGATNEKLFS. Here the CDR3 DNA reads TGTGCCAGCAGCGCCGGACAGGGAGCAACTAATGAAAAACTGTTTTCT.

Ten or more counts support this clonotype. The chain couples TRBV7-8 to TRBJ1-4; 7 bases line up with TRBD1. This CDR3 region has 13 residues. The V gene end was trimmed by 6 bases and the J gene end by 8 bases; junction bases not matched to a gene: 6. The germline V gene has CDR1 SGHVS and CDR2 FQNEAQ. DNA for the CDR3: TGTGCCAGCAGAAGAACAGGGGACGAAAAACTGTTTTTT. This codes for CASRRTGDEKLFF.

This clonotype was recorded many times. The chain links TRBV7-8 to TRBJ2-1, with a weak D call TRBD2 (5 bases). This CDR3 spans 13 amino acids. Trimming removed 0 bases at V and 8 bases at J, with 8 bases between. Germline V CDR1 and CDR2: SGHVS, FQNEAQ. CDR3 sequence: CASSLALDYEQFF. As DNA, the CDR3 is TGTGCCAGCAGCTTAGCTCTGGACTATGAGCAGTTCTTC.

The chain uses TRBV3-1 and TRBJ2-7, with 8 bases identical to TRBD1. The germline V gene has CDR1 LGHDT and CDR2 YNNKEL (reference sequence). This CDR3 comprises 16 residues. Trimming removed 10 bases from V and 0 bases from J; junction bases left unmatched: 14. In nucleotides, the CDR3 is TGTGCCACCTGCCAAGAGTACAGGGGGAACTCCTACGAGCAGTACTTC. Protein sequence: CATCQEYRGNSYEQYF.